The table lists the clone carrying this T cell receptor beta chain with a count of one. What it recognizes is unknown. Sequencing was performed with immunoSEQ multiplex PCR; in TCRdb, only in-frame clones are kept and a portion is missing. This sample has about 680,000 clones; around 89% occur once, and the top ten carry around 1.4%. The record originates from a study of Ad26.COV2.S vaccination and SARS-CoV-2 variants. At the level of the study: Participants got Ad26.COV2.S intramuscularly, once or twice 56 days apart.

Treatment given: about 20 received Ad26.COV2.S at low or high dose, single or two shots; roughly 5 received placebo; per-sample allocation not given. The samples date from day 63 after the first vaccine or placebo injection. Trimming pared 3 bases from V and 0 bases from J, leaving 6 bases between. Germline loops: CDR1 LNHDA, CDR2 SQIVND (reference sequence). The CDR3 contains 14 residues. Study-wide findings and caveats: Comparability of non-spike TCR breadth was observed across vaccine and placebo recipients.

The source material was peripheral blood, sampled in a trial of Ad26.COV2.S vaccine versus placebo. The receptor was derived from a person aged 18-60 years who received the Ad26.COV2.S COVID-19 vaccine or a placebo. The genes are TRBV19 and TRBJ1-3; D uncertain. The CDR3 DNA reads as TGTGCCAGTAGTATGTCTGACTCTGGAAACACCATATATTTT. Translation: CASSMSDSGNTIYF.